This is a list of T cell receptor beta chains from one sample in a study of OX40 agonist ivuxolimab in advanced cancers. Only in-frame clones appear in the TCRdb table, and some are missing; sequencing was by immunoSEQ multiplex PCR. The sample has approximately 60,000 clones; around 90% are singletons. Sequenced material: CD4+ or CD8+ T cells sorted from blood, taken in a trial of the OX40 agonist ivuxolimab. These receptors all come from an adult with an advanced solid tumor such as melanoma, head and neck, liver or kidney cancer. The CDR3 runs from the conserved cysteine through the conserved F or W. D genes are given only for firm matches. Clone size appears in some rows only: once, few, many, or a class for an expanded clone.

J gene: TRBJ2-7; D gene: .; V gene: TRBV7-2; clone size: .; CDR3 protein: CASSLERGGGAYEQYF; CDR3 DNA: TGTGCCAGCAGCTTAGAACGCGGTGGCGGGGCCTACGAGCAGTACTTC
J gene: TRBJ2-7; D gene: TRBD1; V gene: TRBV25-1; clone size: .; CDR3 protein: CATSGGSSYEQYF; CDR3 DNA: TGTGCCACTTCAGGGGGCAGCTCCTACGAGCAGTACTTC
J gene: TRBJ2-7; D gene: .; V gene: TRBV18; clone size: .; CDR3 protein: CASSSTLYEQYF; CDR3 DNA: TGTGCCAGCTCGTCGACCCTCTACGAGCAGTACTTC
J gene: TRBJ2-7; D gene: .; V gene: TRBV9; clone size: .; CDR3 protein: CASSVVEDEQYF; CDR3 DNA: TGTGCCAGCAGCGTAGTGGAAGACGAGCAGTACTTC
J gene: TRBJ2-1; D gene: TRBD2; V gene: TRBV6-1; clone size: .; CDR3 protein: CASSDFAGGPNEQFF; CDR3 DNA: TGTGCCAGCAGTGACTTTGCGGGAGGGCCCAATGAGCAGTTCTTC
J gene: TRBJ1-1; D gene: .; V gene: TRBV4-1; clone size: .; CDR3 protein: CASSGRHQGMNTEAFF; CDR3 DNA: TGCGCCAGCTCGGGCCGACATCAGGGGATGAACACTGAAGCTTTCTTT
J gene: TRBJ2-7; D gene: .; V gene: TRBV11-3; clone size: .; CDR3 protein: CASSQYETDLYEQYF; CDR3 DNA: TGTGCCAGCAGCCAGTATGAGACAGATCTCTACGAGCAGTACTTC
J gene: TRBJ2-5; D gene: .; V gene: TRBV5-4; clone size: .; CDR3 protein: CAYGPGMAQYF; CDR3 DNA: TGTGCCTACGGGCCGGGGATGGCCCAGTACTTC
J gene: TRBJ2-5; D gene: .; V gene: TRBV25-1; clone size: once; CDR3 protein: CASSEYVPGYQETQYF; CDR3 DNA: TGTGCCAGCAGTGAATATGTCCCGGGGTATCAAGAGACCCAGTACTTC
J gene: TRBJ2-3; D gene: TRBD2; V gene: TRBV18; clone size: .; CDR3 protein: CASSRSGSHTDTQYF; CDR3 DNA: TGTGCCAGCTCACGGAGCGGGAGTCACACAGATACGCAGTATTTT
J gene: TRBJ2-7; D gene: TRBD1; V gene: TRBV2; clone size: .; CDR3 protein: CASSPRGRDEQYF; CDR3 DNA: TGTGCCAGCAGTCCTAGGGGGCGCGACGAGCAGTACTTC
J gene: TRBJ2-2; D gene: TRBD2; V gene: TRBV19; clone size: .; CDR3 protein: CASSKKLAGPTFGELFF; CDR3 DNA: TGTGCCAGTAGTAAAAAACTAGCGGGACCTACCTTCGGGGAGCTGTTTTTT
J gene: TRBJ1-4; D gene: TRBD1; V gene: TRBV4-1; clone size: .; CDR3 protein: CASSQGTGHEKLFF; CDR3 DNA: TGCGCCAGCAGCCAAGGGACAGGGCACGAAAAACTGTTTTTT
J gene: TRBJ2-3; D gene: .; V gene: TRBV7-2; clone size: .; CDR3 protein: CASRFSWTSTDTQYF; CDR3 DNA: TGTGCCAGCAGATTTAGCTGGACCAGCACAGATACGCAGTATTTT
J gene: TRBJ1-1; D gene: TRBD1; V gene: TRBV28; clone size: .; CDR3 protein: CASSPSNRDRGMVNTEAFF; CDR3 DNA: TGTGCCAGCAGTCCTTCAAACCGGGACAGGGGGATGGTTAACACTGAAGCTTTCTTT
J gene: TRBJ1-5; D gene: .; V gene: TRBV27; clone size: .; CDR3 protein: CASSLTGGSGGYQPQHF; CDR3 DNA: TGTGCCAGCAGTTTAACGGGGGGCAGCGGGGGTTATCAGCCCCAGCATTTT
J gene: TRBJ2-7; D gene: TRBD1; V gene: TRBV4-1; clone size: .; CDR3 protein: CASSQDRASYEQYF; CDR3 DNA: TGCGCCAGCAGCCAGGACAGGGCTAGCTACGAGCAGTACTTC
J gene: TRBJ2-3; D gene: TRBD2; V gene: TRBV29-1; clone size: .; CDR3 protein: CSVLTGGIGADTQYF; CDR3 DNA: TGCAGCGTCCTGACGGGGGGGATAGGGGCAGATACGCAGTATTTT
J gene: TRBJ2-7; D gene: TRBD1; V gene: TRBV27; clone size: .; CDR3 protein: CASSPLGGQGSYEQYF; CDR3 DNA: TGTGCCAGCAGTCCCCTAGGGGGACAGGGCTCCTACGAGCAGTACTTC
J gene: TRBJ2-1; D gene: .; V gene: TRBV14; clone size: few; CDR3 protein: CASSQGNYNEQFF; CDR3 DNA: TGTGCCAGCAGCCAAGGGAACTACAATGAGCAGTTCTTC
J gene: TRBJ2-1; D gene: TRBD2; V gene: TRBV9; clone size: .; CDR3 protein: CASSPGTSGREDEQFF; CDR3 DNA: TGTGCCAGCAGCCCAGGAACTAGCGGGAGGGAGGATGAGCAGTTCTTC
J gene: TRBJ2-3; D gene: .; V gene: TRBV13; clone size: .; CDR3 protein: CASSFFTDTQYF; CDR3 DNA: TGTGCCAGCAGCTTCTTCACAGATACGCAGTATTTT
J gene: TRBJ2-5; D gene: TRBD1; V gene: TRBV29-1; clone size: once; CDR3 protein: CSVVTGGLGWETQYF; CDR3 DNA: TGCAGCGTTGTTACAGGGGGCTTGGGTTGGGAGACCCAGTACTTC